Following are 2 T cell receptor beta chains from one sample sequenced in a study of T cell responses to AZD1222 COVID-19 vaccine (dated by TCRdb to 2020 to 2022). Libraries were made using the immunoSEQ multiplex PCR assay. TCRdb re-hosts the immuneACCESS table, in-frame sequences only. Its copies lack some clones; in the studies checked, an unresolved V gene accounts for under half of them, and the cause for the rest is not known. For this sample there are 100,000 to 150,000 clones; over 70% appear just once. The leading ten clones occupy about 5.4% of the sample. The time point tag for this specimen amounts to: baseline before first vaccination. The sample in question was peripheral blood, obtained on day 0 of AZD1222 vaccination. Receptor source: an adult in good health.

V is TRBV11-2 and J is TRBJ1-2; no reliable D call. Trimming took 4 bases from V and 2 from J, leaving 14 bases between them. Germline loops: CDR1 SGHAT, CDR2 FQNNGV. The CDR3 has 15 residues. CDR3 residues: CASSSIAGTNYGYTF. The DNA of the CDR3 is TGTGCCAGCAGCTCAATCGCAGGCACGAACTATGGCTACACCTTC.

This chain connects TRBV5-6 to TRBJ2-7, with 11 bases lining up with TRBD2. CDR3 size: 14 residues. The germline CDR1 and CDR2 sequences are SGHDT and YYEEEE. The V and J ends lost 4 bases and 7 bases, in that order; junction bases with no gene match: 7. The CDR3 nucleotides are TGTGCCAGCAGCATTACTAGCGGGGGTCGGGAGCAGTACTTC. It translates to CASSITSGGREQYF. Full variable domain (outside the CDR3, taken from reference TRBV5-6 and TRBJ2-7): DAGVTQSPTHLIKTRGQQVTLRCSPKSGHDTVSWYQQALGQGPQFIFQYYEEEERQRGNFPDRFSGHQFPNYSSELNVNALLLGDSALYLCASSITSGGREQYFGPGTRLTVT.